Below are 9 T cell receptor beta chains sequenced from a single sample in a study of blood T cells in healthy people across ages. Next came a second PCR, run for about 7 to 12 cycles, which used a sample-barcoded 5' primer along with a J-beta primer mix. Using its own MiXCR run on the 5' RACE reads, TCRdb lists one record per CDR3 protein. The top ten hold roughly 25% of the sample, which has 890,000 or so distinct CDR3 sequences, around 62% seen once. Sequencing was done on a sample of blood. Receptor source: a man aged 25-45 years in good health.

The chain uses TRBV5-1 and TRBJ2-5; 9 positions agree with TRBD2. With V trimmed by 4 bases and J by 2 bases, 12 bases remained unmatched. Germline V CDR1 and CDR2: SGHRS, YFSETQ. The CDR3 length is 17 residues. The chain's CDR3 is CASSNRLAGLSQETQYF. The CDR3 DNA is TGCGCCAGCAGCAACCGGCTAGCGGGGTTAAGTCAAGAGACCCAGTACTTC.

This clonotype was observed a few times. This chain links TRBV10-3 with TRBJ2-4; 8 bases are a match to TRBD2. The junction had 14 bases not matched to a gene; V was cut back by 4 bases and J by 15 bases. Germline CDR1 is ENHRY and CDR2 is SYGVKD. The CDR3 loop spans 14 amino acids. CDR3 in DNA: TGTGCCATCAGTGGAACTAGCGGAGTACCTCCTATGTACTTC. Protein sequence: CAISGTSGVPPMYF.

A note on this clonotype: A junction end diverges from the germline sequence, so it may reflect a read error. This chain connects TRBV7-2 to TRBJ1-5; 7 nucleotides line up with TRBD1. Germline assignment: CDR1 SGHTA and CDR2 FQGNSA. The CDR3 is 16 amino acids. This chain's CDR3 is CASSISQGIMNQLQHF. CDR3 DNA sequence: TGTGCCAGCAGCATATCACAGGGGATAATGAATCAGCTCCAGCATTTT.

This clonotype was seen at least ten times. The chain is built from TRBV10-3 and TRBJ1-4; D not resolved. V lost 4 bases and J lost 6, with 9 bases in between. CDR1 ENHRY and CDR2 SYGVKD come from the germline V gene. This CDR3 has 13 residues. CDR3 DNA sequence: TGTGCCATCAGTGGGAGTGATGATGAAAAACTGTTTTTT. Translated: CAISGSDDEKLFF.

The V gene is TRBV4-3, the J gene TRBJ2-1; tentatively, D is TRBD2 (6 bases). The ends were cut back, 2 bases at V and 5 bases at J, with 13 bases in the middle. Germline CDR1 LGHNA, CDR2 YSLEER. There are 15 residues in the CDR3. This CDR3 reads CASSQMLAGNNEQFF. The DNA for the CDR3 is TGCGCCAGCAGCCAAATGCTCGCGGGGAACAATGAGCAGTTCTTC.

This chain joins TRBV13 and TRBJ2-7, with D maybe TRBD1 (5 bases). CDR3 length: 14 residues. From germline, CDR1 is PRHDT and CDR2 FYEKMQ (reference sequence). Between the trimmed V and J ends, which lost 1 base and 1 base, there was a span of 8 bases. DNA for the CDR3: TGTGCCAGCAGCTTAGTTAAGGGGTCCTACGAGCAGTACTTC. Translating gives CASSLVKGSYEQYF.

The chain employs TRBV7-8 and TRBJ2-5; D is unclear. Per the germline V gene, CDR1 is SGHVS and CDR2 is FQNEAQ. Trimming cost V 3 bases and J 4 bases, with 6 bases left between them. The CDR3 loop spans 12 amino acids. CDR3 residues: CASSFNAETQYF. CDR3 coding DNA: TGTGCCAGCAGCTTCAACGCAGAGACCCAGTACTTC.

This chain links TRBV6-5 with TRBJ2-2, with D perhaps TRBD1 (5 bases). Deletions cut 0 bases from V and 4 bases from J, with 9 bases between. Looked up from germline, CDR1 is MNHEY and CDR2 is SVGAGI. CDR3 length: 15 residues. Here the CDR3 DNA reads TGTGCCAGCAGTTACTCCCGTGGGGCCACCGGGGAGCTGTTTTTT. As protein: CASSYSRGATGELFF.

This rearrangement joins TRBV11-1 to TRBJ2-4; TRBD2 is a possible D gene (5 bases). This CDR3 has 16 residues. Looked up from germline, CDR1 is SGHAT and CDR2 is FQDESV (reference sequence). Trimming stripped 0 bases from V and 6 bases from J, with 15 bases between. This CDR3 is CASSLAPGLAGNIQYF. The CDR3 DNA reads as TGTGCCAGCAGCTTAGCCCCCGGGCTAGCCGGAAACATTCAGTACTTC.